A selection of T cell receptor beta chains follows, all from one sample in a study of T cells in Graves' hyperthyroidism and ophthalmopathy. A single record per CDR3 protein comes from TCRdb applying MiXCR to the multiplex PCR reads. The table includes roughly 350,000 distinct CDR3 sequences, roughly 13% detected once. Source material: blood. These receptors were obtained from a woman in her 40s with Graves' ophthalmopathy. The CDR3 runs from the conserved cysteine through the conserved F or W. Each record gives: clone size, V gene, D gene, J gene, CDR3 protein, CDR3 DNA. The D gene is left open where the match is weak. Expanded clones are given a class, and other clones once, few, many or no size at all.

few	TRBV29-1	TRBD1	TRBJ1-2	CSVSGQGNYGYTF	TGCAGCGTTTCTGGACAGGGGAACTATGGCTACACCTTC
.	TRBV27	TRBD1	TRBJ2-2	CASRWTGGQIGELFF	TGTGCCAGCCGCTGGACAGGGGGTCAGATCGGGGAGCTGTTTTTT
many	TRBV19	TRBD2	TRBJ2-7	CASKTGTSGSYEQYF	TGTGCCAGCAAAACCGGGACTAGCGGCTCCTACGAGCAGTACTTC
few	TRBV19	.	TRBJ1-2	CASSMSPDGYTF	TGTGCCAGTAGTATGTCGCCGGATGGCTACACCTTC
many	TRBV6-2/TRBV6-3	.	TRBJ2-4	CASGYRENIQYF	TGTGCCAGCGGCTACAGGGAGAACATTCAGTACTTC
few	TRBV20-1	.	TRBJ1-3	CSARVQTNSGNTIYF	TGCAGTGCTAGGGTACAGACTAACTCTGGAAACACCATATATTTT
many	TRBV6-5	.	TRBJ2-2	CASSYSIQGGNGELFF	TGTGCCAGCAGTTACTCGATTCAGGGCGGGAACGGGGAGCTGTTTTTT
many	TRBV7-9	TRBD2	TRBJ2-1	CASSSGTSDNEQFF	TGTGCCAGCAGCTCCGGGACTAGCGACAATGAGCAGTTCTTC
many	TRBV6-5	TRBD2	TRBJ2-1	CASSYSSGSSYNEQFF	TGTGCCAGCAGTTACTCTAGCGGGTCCTCCTACAATGAGCAGTTCTTC
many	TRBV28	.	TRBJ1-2	CASSSSGHSTGGYTF	TGTGCCAGCAGTTCCTCGGGACACTCTACGGGGGGCTACACCTTC
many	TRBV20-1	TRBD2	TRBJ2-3	CSASRPGGAIDTQYF	TGCAGTGCTAGTCGTCCCGGGGGGGCGATAGATACGCAGTATTTT
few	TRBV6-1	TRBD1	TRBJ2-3	CASSKGATGQAGAQYF	TGTGCCAGCAGTAAAGGGGCAACGGGACAGGCAGGGGCGCAGTATTTT
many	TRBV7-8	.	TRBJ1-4	CASSPQRGAGEKLFF	TGTGCCAGCAGCCCACAACGTGGAGCCGGTGAAAAACTGTTTTTT
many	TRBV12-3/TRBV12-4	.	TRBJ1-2	CASSFTGSSGYTF	TGTGCCAGCAGTTTTACAGGGAGTTCGGGCTACACCTTC
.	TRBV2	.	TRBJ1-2	CASSVESGYTF	TGTGCCAGCAGTGTGGAATCTGGCTACACCTTC
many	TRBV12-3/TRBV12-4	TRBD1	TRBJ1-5	CASTGRGRNQPQHF	TGTGCCAGCACGGGGAGGGGGCGTAATCAGCCCCAGCATTTT
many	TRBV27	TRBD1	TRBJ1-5	CASSRIQGGSNQPQHF	TGTGCCAGCAGCCGTATACAGGGGGGTAGCAATCAGCCCCAGCATTTT
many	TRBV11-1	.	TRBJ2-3	CASSDPGSTDTQYF	TGTGCCAGCAGCGATCCGGGATCCACAGATACGCAGTATTTT
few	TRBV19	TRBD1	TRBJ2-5	CASSQGQGVKGQETQYF	TGTGCCAGTAGCCAGGGACAGGGGGTAAAGGGGCAAGAGACCCAGTACTTC
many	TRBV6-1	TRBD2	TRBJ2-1	CASSTPTSGRNEQFF	TGTGCCAGCAGTACCCCGACTAGCGGGAGAAATGAGCAGTTCTTC
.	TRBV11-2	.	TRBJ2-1	CASSLGVRPGEQFF	TGTGCCAGCAGCTTAGGGGTACGTCCGGGTGAGCAGTTCTTC
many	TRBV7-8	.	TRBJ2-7	CASSPDVTEQYF	TGTGCCAGCAGCCCCGACGTAACCGAGCAGTACTTC
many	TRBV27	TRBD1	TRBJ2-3	CASSNNDRGLSDTQYF	TGTGCCAGCAGTAATAACGACAGGGGGCTTTCAGATACGCAGTATTTT
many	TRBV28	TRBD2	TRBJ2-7	CASSLSASGTTYEQYF	TGTGCCAGCAGTTTATCAGCTAGCGGAACCACCTACGAGCAGTACTTC
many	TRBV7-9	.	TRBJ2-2	CASRPGNTGELFF	TGTGCCAGCAGGCCGGGAAACACCGGGGAGCTGTTTTTT
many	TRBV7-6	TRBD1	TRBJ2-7	CASSRRGTGTYEQYF	TGTGCCAGCAGCCGAAGAGGGACAGGGACCTACGAGCAGTACTTC
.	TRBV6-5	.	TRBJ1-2	CASSYSGPYGYTF	TGTGCCAGCAGTTACTCGGGCCCCTATGGCTACACCTTC
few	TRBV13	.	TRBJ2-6	CASSLGGKRVGANVLTF	TGTGCCAGCAGCTTAGGGGGGAAACGTGTTGGGGCCAACGTCCTGACTTTC
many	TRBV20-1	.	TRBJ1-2	CSARDWGYGYTF	TGCAGTGCTAGAGATTGGGGGTACGGCTACACCTTC
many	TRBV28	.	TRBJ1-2	CASSQGGRGIPPRNYGYTF	TGTGCCAGCAGCCAAGGGGGGCGAGGGATACCACCGAGAAACTATGGCTACACCTTC
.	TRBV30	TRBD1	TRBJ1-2	CARTGANYGYTF	TGTGCCCGGACAGGGGCGAACTATGGCTACACCTTC
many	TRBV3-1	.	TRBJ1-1	CASSHGQPNTEAFF	TGTGCCAGCAGCCACGGACAGCCGAACACTGAAGCTTTCTTT
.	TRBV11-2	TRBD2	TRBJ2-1	CASSLDGGRAYNEQFF	TGTGCCAGCAGCTTAGATGGCGGGAGGGCCTACAATGAGCAGTTCTTC
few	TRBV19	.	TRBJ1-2	CASSVGGFYGYTF	TGTGCCAGTAGCGTCGGAGGCTTTTATGGCTACACCTTC
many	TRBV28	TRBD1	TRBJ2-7	CASSSTGESYEQYF	TGTGCCAGCAGTTCGACAGGGGAGTCCTACGAGCAGTACTTC
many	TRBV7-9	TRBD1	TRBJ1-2	CASSWMGTAGVDGYTF	TGTGCCAGCAGCTGGATGGGGACAGCCGGGGTAGATGGCTACACCTTC
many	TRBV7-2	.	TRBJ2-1	CASSFGGHTPQFF	TGTGCCAGCAGCTTCGGCGGGCATACCCCGCAGTTCTTC
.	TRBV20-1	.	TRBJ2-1	CSARDPLPTTPDPYNEQFF	TGCAGTGCTAGAGACCCTCTTCCCACTACCCCGGACCCCTACAATGAGCAGTTCTTC
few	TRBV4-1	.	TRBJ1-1	CASSQDGRGKTEAFF	TGCGCCAGCAGCCAAGATGGCAGGGGTAAGACTGAAGCTTTCTTT
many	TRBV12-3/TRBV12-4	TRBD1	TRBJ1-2	CASVPTGGLNYGYTF	TGTGCCAGCGTACCGACAGGGGGACTCAACTATGGCTACACCTTC
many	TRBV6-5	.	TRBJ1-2	CASSYSSGGGYGYTF	TGTGCCAGCAGTTACTCGTCGGGGGGTGGCTATGGCTACACCTTC
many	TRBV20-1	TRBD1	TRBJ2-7	CSANTGAEQYF	TGCAGTGCGAATACAGGGGCCGAGCAGTACTTC
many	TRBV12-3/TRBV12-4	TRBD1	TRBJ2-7	CASSSYRDRFNEQYF	TGTGCCAGCAGTTCGTACCGGGACAGATTCAACGAGCAGTACTTC
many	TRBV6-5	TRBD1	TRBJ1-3	CASSYSQGAGGNTIYF	TGTGCCAGCAGTTACTCTCAGGGGGCCGGTGGAAACACCATATATTTT
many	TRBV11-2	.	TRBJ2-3	CASGIGVGGSDTQYF	TGTGCCAGCGGCATCGGCGTGGGGGGCAGTGATACGCAGTATTTT
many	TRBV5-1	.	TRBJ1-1	CASSLVRDDEAFF	TGCGCCAGCAGCTTGGTTAGAGACGATGAAGCTTTCTTT
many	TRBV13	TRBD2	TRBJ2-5	CASSGRLPGLAGETQYF	TGTGCCAGCAGCGGACGACTTCCGGGACTAGCGGGAGAGACCCAGTACTTC
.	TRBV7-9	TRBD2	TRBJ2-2	CASSLISGAQNTGELFF	TGTGCCAGCAGCTTAATTAGCGGGGCTCAGAACACCGGGGAGCTGTTTTTT
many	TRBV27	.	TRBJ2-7	CASRGLNSYEQYF	TGTGCCAGCAGGGGACTGAACTCCTACGAGCAGTACTTC
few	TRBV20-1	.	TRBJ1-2	CSALNPTGQRWGYTF	TGCAGTGCCCTAAATCCTACAGGGCAGAGGTGGGGCTACACCTTC
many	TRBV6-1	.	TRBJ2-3	CASTRWGLTDTQYF	TGTGCCAGCACCAGGTGGGGGCTGACAGATACGCAGTATTTT
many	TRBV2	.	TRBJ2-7	CASSDPEGSNYEQYF	TGTGCCAGCAGTGATCCGGAGGGATCCAATTACGAGCAGTACTTC
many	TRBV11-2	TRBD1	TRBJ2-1	CASTRQGKVEQFF	TGTGCCAGCACCCGACAGGGGAAGGTCGAGCAGTTCTTC
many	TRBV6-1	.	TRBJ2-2	CASSNPFGADTGELFF	TGTGCCAGCAGTAACCCGTTTGGGGCGGACACCGGGGAGCTGTTTTTT
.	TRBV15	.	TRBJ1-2	CATRKSEILGGYTF	TGTGCCACCAGGAAGTCAGAGATCCTCGGGGGCTACACCTTC